This T cell receptor (beta chain) was retrieved from a study of graft-versus-host responses after intestinal transplantation. Study as a whole: All of the recipients had induction that used anti-thymocyte globulin, then tacrolimus and steroids for roughly three years.

TCRdb's table, derived via immunoSEQ multiplex PCR, lists solely in-frame clones and lacks some. Here the sample spans tens of thousands of clones, roughly 83% being singletons. CDR3 size: 13 residues. The V end lost 2 bases, the J end lost 1 base, and 5 bases lay between the germline ends. Germline loops: CDR1 SGHVS, CDR2 FNYEAQ. Study findings and constraints: Graft-versus-host to host-versus-graft clonal ratios in allografts were high in patients with graft-donor T cell macrochimerism.

Comments on this clone: The antigen is not known.

The sequence was collected from a human patient who received an intestinal transplant, so some T cells may come from the graft donor. Sequences were derived from PBMCs, sampled approximately four weeks after intestinal transplant. The V call is TRBV7-6, the J call TRBJ1-1; D not certain. CDR3 nucleotides: TGTGCCAGCAGCTTATCGGGGAACACTGAAGCTTTCTTT. As protein: CASSLSGNTEAFF.